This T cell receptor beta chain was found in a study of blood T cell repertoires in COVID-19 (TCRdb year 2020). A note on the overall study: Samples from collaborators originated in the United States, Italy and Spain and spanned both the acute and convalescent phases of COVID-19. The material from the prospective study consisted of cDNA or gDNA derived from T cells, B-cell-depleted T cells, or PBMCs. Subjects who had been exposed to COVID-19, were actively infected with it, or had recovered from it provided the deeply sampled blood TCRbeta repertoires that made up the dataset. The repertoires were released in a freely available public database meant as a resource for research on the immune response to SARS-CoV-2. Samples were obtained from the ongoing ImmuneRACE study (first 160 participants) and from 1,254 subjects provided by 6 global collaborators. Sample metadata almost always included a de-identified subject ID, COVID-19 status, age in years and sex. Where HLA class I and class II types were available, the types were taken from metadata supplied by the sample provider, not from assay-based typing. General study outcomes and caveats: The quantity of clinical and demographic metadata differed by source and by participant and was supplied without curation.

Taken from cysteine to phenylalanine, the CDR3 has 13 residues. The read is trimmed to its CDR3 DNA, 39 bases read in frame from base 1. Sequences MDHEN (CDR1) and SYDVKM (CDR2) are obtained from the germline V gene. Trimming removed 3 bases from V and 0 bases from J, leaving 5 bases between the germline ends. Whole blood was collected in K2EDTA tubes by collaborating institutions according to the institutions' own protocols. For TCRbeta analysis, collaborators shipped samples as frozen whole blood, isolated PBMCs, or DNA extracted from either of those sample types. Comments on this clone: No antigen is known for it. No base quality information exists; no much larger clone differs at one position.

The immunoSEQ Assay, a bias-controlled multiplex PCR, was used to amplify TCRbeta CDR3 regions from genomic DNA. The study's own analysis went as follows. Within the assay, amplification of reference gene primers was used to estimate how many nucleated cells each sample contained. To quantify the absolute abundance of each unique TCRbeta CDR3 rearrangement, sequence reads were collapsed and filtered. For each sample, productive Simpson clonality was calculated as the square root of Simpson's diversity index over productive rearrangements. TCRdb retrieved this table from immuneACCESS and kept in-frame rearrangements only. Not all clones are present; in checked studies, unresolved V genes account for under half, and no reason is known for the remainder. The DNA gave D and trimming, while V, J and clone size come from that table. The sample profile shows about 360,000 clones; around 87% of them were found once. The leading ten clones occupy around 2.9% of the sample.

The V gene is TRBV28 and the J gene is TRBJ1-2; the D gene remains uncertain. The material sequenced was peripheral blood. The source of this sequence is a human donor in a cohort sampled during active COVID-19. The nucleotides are TGTGCCAGCAGTTTTTCCACTAACTATGGCTACACCTTC. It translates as CASSFSTNYGYTF.